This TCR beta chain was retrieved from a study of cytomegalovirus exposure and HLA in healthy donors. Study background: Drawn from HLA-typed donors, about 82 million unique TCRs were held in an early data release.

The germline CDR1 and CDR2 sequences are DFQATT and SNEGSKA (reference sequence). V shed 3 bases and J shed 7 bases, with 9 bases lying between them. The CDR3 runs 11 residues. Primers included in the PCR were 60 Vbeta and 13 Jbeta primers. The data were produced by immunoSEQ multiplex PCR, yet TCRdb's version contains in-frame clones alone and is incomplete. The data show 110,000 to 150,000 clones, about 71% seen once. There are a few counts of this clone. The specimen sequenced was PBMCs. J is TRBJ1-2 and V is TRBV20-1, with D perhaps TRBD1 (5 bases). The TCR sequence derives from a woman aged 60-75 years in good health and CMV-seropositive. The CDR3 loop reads CSASVGGGYTF. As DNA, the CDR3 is TGCAGTGCTAGTGTGGGGGGTGGCTACACCTTC.